This T cell receptor (beta chain) was captured by sequencing in a study of blood T cells in healthy people across ages. About the research overall: When template switching was applied, about one barcoded beta molecule was captured per two T cells.

This CDR3 has 13 residues. Points from the study as a whole: The donors' CMV status was not determined, possibly confounding changes in expanded clonotypes.

Primed by a sample-barcoded 5' primer and a J-beta primer mix, a second PCR proceeded for 7 to 11 cycles. One entry per CDR3 protein, called by TCRdb with MiXCR from the 5' RACE reads. This table has some 760,000 distinct CDR3 sequences, roughly 25% appearing once. Concerning this clonotype itself: What it binds is unknown.

This same sample was also taken into another study, of T cells of mothers and their children.

The TCR originated in a boy aged 10-17 years in good health. The sequencing sample was made of blood. This chain connects TRBV12-3 or TRBV12-4 to TRBJ2-1; no reliable D call. The DNA matches TRBJ2-5 better at its end, which makes the J call doubtful. The CDR3: CASSLFGEETQYF. Written as DNA, the CDR3 is TGTGCCAGCAGTTTATTTGGGGAAGAGACCCAGTACTTC.